A selection of T cell receptor beta chains follows, all from one sample in a study of blood T cells in healthy people across ages. One entry per CDR3 protein, called by TCRdb with MiXCR from the 5' RACE reads. The sample lists approximately 360,000 distinct CDR3 sequences, approximately 52% occurring once. The sequenced sample consisted of blood. The receptors stem from a man aged 60 to 69 in good health. CDR3s include the opening cysteine and the closing phenylalanine or tryptophan. Clone size is given for some rows only: seen once, a few or many times, or a class if the clone is expanded.

cdr3_aa v_call clone_size j_call
CASSLPAYEQYF TRBV7-2 few TRBJ2-7
CASKFDNSPLHF TRBV6-1 - TRBJ1-6
CASSSQGGRNTEAFF TRBV7-6 - TRBJ1-1
CASSQDRRSYEQYF TRBV4-3 many TRBJ2-7
CSALGQGRGGNPNEQYF TRBV20-1 few TRBJ2-7
CASSLGSGEMEKLFF TRBV7-9 - TRBJ1-4
CSAHPLAYEQYF TRBV20-1 - TRBJ2-7
CATSDGGSGGDTQYF TRBV24-1 few TRBJ2-3
CASSLRTARADTQYF TRBV27 few TRBJ2-3
CASSLRVGYTF TRBV7-2 - TRBJ1-2
CATSRGTGGGYGYTF TRBV15 - TRBJ1-2
CACSPRQSLYDEQFF TRBV7-8 - TRBJ2-1
CSVVGHQSYEQYF TRBV29-1 - TRBJ2-7
CATSRDQGDTQYF TRBV15 many TRBJ2-3
CASTPAGSADTQYF TRBV12-3/TRBV12-4 - TRBJ2-3
CASSQPHLGRTDTQYF TRBV6-5 - TRBJ2-3
CASSQTGVGTQYF TRBV6-2/TRBV6-3 few TRBJ2-5
CATRGRGPIDEQFF TRBV24-1 once TRBJ2-1
CASSYSVGFSYEQYF TRBV6-5 - -
CSARGDGKGRYSNQPQHF TRBV20-1 - TRBJ1-5
CASRLSGRGHEQFF TRBV3-1 - TRBJ2-1
CASSHRGNEQYF TRBV25-1 - TRBJ2-7
CSVEDGGHDEQFF TRBV29-1 - TRBJ2-1
CSVEGGGPRDTQYF TRBV29-1 - TRBJ2-3
CAEGQAPSLGANVLTF TRBV3-1 - TRBJ2-6
CATSERGDSSYEQYF TRBV15 - TRBJ2-7
CASSPRPYNSPLHF TRBV7-2 few TRBJ1-6
CSGVLAGRHNEQFF TRBV20-1 - TRBJ2-1
CSAKNSPGYEQYF TRBV20-1 - TRBJ2-7
CASSKPQGGYTF TRBV7-9 - TRBJ1-2
CSKGTETYGYTF TRBV20-1 - TRBJ1-2
CASSLNLAGGYEQYF TRBV5-1 - -
CASSQTFTGDEQFF TRBV3-1 few TRBJ2-1
CASEGTFDGELFF TRBV9 - TRBJ2-2
CASSWGGTGHNEQFF TRBV5-1 few TRBJ2-1
CASSLRQVADTQYF TRBV23-1 - TRBJ2-3
CASRFRQGGQETQYF TRBV6-1 few TRBJ2-5
CASSSVQGWEPQHF TRBV28 - TRBJ1-5
CASSLGQGGFDEQFF TRBV5-1 - TRBJ2-1
CASSVVPYNEQFF TRBV5-1 - TRBJ2-1
CSAIEGALSEQYF TRBV20-1 many TRBJ2-7
CSVGVGNGHTF TRBV29-1 - TRBJ1-2
CAAGRQETQYF TRBV30 - TRBJ2-5